The clone carrying this T cell receptor (beta chain) was seen many times. What it binds is unknown. The record originates from a study of breast tumors, draining lymph nodes, adjacent tissues. Overall study results and limits: Most tumor T cells seemingly derive from lymph node, then expand in tumor. The lymph node origin of tumor T cells was framed as consistent with a hypothesis, not demonstrated. Tumor and nontumor repertoires were significantly more similar in luminal-like than in basal-like breast cancer. Compared with lymph nodes, tumors were less diverse; compared with nontumor tissue, more.

TCRdb independently ran MiXCR on the multiplex PCR reads; one entry per CDR3 protein. The top ten hold about 2.5% of the sample, which has 75,000 to 100,000 distinct CDR3 sequences, under 25% seen once. Germline CDR1 is MNHNS and CDR2 is SASEGT. CDR3 size: 14 residues. V shed 7 bases and J 5 bases; nucleotides not matched to a gene: 10. Breast cancer patients provided tissue from their axillary draining lymph nodes. This chain joins TRBV6-1 and TRBJ2-5, with 7 nucleotides matching TRBD1. The material sequenced was axillary lymph node tissue. This TCR was recovered from a female donor with breast cancer. Some clones in this sample may be carry-over from other donors' samples. The CDR3 sequence is CASTPRQGGETQYF. The CDR3 bases are TGTGCCAGCACCCCGAGACAGGGTGGTGAGACCCAGTACTTC.